These 9 T cell receptor beta chains were sequenced from one sample in a study of blood T cell repertoires in COVID-19. Repertoires were generated with immunoSEQ multiplex PCR, while TCRdb's copy carries only in-frame clones and drops some. The data show roughly 300,000 clones, around 81% seen once. Sequenced material: peripheral blood. These receptor sequences come from a woman aged 55-70 years with active or convalescent COVID-19.

This clone was observed a single time. This chain joins TRBV30 and TRBJ1-2; 12 nucleotides match TRBD1. This CDR3 contains 15 residues. Germline trimming cut 0 bases from V and 6 bases from J; bases unmatched to any gene: 5. Germline V CDR1 and CDR2: GTSNPN, SVGIG (reference sequence). DNA for the CDR3: TGTGCCTGGAGTGTGGGACAGGGGGCAGGGGATGGCTACACCTTC. It codes for CAWSVGQGAGDGYTF.

The genes are TRBV7-2 and TRBJ2-2; 8 nucleotides match TRBD1. Germline CDR1 SGHTA, CDR2 FQGNSA. The CDR3 length is 16 residues. Losses at the gene ends were 7 bases for V and 6 bases for J; bases not matched to a gene: 13. The CDR3 DNA reads as TGTGCCAGCAACCAATTCCCAGGGGGCTATCCCGGGGAGCTGTTTTTT. It yields the protein CASNQFPGGYPGELFF.

The chain couples TRBV10-3 to TRBJ1-1; a weak D match, TRBD1 (6 bases). V dropped 7 bases and J dropped 1 base, with 13 bases sitting between them. The CDR3 consists of 14 residues. Germline V gene sequence: CDR1 ENHRY, CDR2 SYGVKD. The chain's CDR3 is CAITMTGGNTEAFF. As DNA, the CDR3 is TGTGCCATCACTATGACAGGAGGGAACACTGAAGCTTTCTTT.

This chain connects TRBV11-3 to TRBJ2-1; TRBD2 matches at 11 bases. V was clipped by 5 bases and J by 3 bases; unmatched bases: 3. CDR3 size: 15 residues. The germline V gene has CDR1 SGHNT and CDR2 YENEEA. The CDR3 DNA sequence: TGTGCCAGCAGCAATAGCGGGGGGGACTACAATGAGCAGTTCTTC. Translated, it gives CASSNSGGDYNEQFF.

V gene TRBV11-2 combines with J gene TRBJ1-1; D remains ambiguous. With 3 bases removed from V and 11 bases from J, the gap between germline ends came to 16 bases. In germline, CDR1 is SGHAT, CDR2 FQNNGV. The CDR3 length is 13 residues. The CDR3 region is CASSFSGTGLAFF. CDR3 sequence (DNA): TGTGCCAGCAGCTTTTCGGGAACCGGGCTGGCTTTCTTT. Variable domain in full (rest from reference TRBV11-2 and TRBJ1-1): EAGVAQSPRYKIIEKRQSVAFWCNPISGHATLYWYQQILGQGPKLLIQFQNNGVVDDSQLPKDRFSAERLKGVDSTLKIQPAKLEDSAVYLCASSFSGTGLAFFGQGTRLTVV.

Of note for this clone: Different DNA sequences within this sample yield the same CDR3. This sequence joins TRBV2 and TRBJ2-1, with 7 positions matching TRBD2. V gave up 6 bases and J gave up 10 bases; unmatched junction bases: 0. Germline values: CDR1 SNHLY, CDR2 FYNNEI. The CDR3 consists of 10 residues. Here the CDR3 reads CASRGGEQFF. In DNA form, the CDR3 reads TGTGCCAGCAGGGGGGGGGAGCAGTTCTTC.

The chain links TRBV6-2 or TRBV6-3 to TRBJ2-1; 9 nucleotides line up with TRBD2. The CDR3 has 13 residues. V was clipped by 2 bases and J by 9 bases; unmatched bases: 2. Germline CDR1 is MNHEY and CDR2 is SVGEGT. CDR3: CASSYTRGGEQFF. As DNA, the CDR3 is TGTGCCAGCAGTTACACGCGGGGGGGTGAGCAGTTCTTC.

This clone appeared a single time. This chain links TRBV7-2 with TRBJ2-5; D gene unclear. The CDR3 is 12 amino acids. With 5 bases removed from V and 2 bases from J, the gap between germline ends came to 6 bases. Germline V CDR1 and CDR2: SGHTA, FQGNSA. The CDR3 here is CASSNIQETQYF. The CDR3 nucleotides read TGTGCCAGCAGCAACATTCAAGAGACCCAGTACTTC.

The table lists this clone with a few counts. The rearrangement links TRBV15 to TRBJ1-5, with 8 positions matching TRBD1. The trim removed 0 bases at V and 8 bases at J, leaving 15 bases unmatched. Germline CDR1 is LNHNV and CDR2 is YYDKDF (reference sequence). This CDR3 is 18 amino acids long. The CDR3 bases are TGTGCCACCAGCAGAGAAGGGGGGACAGGTACAGCGGTGAAGCCCCAGCATTTT. Translation: CATSREGGTGTAVKPQHF.